The 18 T cell receptor beta chains in this list originate from one sample, sequenced in a study of T cells in women clearing cervical HPV infection. Repertoires were generated with immunoSEQ multiplex PCR, while TCRdb's copy carries only in-frame clones and drops some. The listing records some 41,000 clones. The sequencing sample was made of blood buffy coat. These receptors came from a woman aged 18-70 years with a cervical HPV16 infection that either progressed to CIN3+ or cleared (not recorded which).

About this clone itself: Sequencing ends 3 residues short of the CDR3 end; the germline J gene provides the rest. This chain connects TRBV6-2 or TRBV6-3 to TRBJ2-1, with 14 positions matching TRBD2. Germline-derived CDR1 and CDR2 are MNHEY and SVGEGT. Germline trimming cut 6 bases from V and 8 bases from J; bases unmatched to any gene: 6. This CDR3 comprises 15 residues. The CDR3 bases that were read are TGTGCCAGCAGAGGGACTAGCGGGAGAAGGGATGAG. This codes for CASRGTSGRRDE. The entire CDR3 protein is CASRGTSGRRDEQFF.

As regards this clone: The read gets to within 3 residues of the CDR3 end, and the germline J gene fills in the rest. The chain is built from TRBV23-1 and TRBJ2-1; tentative D call: TRBD1 (6 bases). TRBV23-1 is flagged as an ORF with uncertain function. The CDR3 is 16 amino acids. With 6 bases removed from V and 0 bases from J, the gap between germline ends came to 15 bases. The CDR3 DNA, read in part, is TGCGCCAGCAGCCCCCCTGGACAGTCCTCCTACAATGAG. Translation: CASSPPGQSSYNE. The CDR3 as a whole reads CASSPPGQSSYNEQFF.

On this clone: The read gets to within 3 residues of the CDR3 end, and the germline J gene fills in the rest. V usage is TRBV5-1 and J usage is TRBJ1-1, with TRBD1 identical over 11 bases. CDR1 and CDR2 (germline): SGHRS, YFSETQ. V dropped 4 bases and J dropped 0; count of bases not matched to a gene: 2. The CDR3 consists of 15 residues. The sequenced CDR3 bases are TGCGCCAGCAGCGGACAGGGGGCACTGAACACTGAA. Its translation is CASSGQGALNTE. The complete CDR3 reads CASSGQGALNTEAFF.

As to this clone: Coverage ceases 3 residues before the CDR3 finishes, and the germline J gene fills in the end. The rearrangement joins TRBV6-2 or TRBV6-3 to TRBJ2-5; a weak D match, TRBD1 (5 bases). Germline values: CDR1 MNHEY, CDR2 SVGEGT. This CDR3 is 15 amino acids long. Trimming removed 2 bases at V and 0 bases at J, with 10 bases between. CDR3 sequence: CASSYGDRDQETQYF. Partial CDR3 DNA: TGTGCCAGCAGTTACGGAGACAGAGACCAAGAGACC.

Concerning this clone itself: The missing CDR3 end, 3 residues past where the read stops, is filled in from the germline J gene. This chain links TRBV20-1 with TRBJ1-4, with 10 bases aligning to TRBD1. V trimming: 5 bases; J trimming: 5 bases; junction bases outside the gene matches: 8. The CDR3 is 15 amino acids. Germline CDR1 and CDR2: DFQATT and SNEGSKA (reference sequence). The CDR3 sequence is CSARPGTGENEKLFF. CDR3 DNA, as far as it was read: TGCAGTGCTCGACCAGGGACAGGGGAGAATGAAAAA.

As for this clone: The read terminates 3 residues ahead of where the CDR3 ends, so the germline J gene completes it. The rearrangement uses TRBV7-3 and TRBJ2-1; TRBD2 matches 8 bases. The CDR3 consists of 15 residues. Germline V gene data show CDR1 as SGHTA and CDR2 as FQGTGA. V was pared by 5 bases and J by 8 bases, with 11 bases of the junction left unmatched. This CDR3 is CASSPGGSVTDEQFF. The covered CDR3 bases are TGTGCCAGCAGCCCGGGGGGGTCCGTCACCGATGAG.

As concerns this clone: The read stops 3 residues short of the end of the CDR3; the missing end is completed from the germline J gene. The chain recombines TRBV29-1 with TRBJ1-5; possible D gene TRBD1, 6 bases. The CDR3 runs 13 residues. The germline V and J ends were trimmed by 5 bases and 4 bases, with 12 bases remaining between them. Germline V lookup: CDR1 SQVTM, CDR2 ANQGSEA. The DNA read from the CDR3 is TGCAGCGTTCACACCGGACAGAATCAGCCC. It yields the protein CSVHTGQNQP. The CDR3 as a whole reads CSVHTGQNQPQHF.

Points on this clone: Sequencing ends 3 residues short of the CDR3 end; the germline J gene provides the rest. This chain joins TRBV20-1 and TRBJ1-6, with 9 positions matching TRBD1. The V and J ends lost 1 base and 9 bases, in that order; junction bases with no gene match: 7. The CDR3 is 15 amino acids. The V gene's germline CDR1 is DFQATT and CDR2 SNEGSKA (reference sequence). The CDR3 spells CSARVGTGRGSPLHF. Incomplete CDR3 DNA: TGCAGTGCTAGAGTCGGGACAGGGAGGGGTTCACCC.

CDR3 bases read: TGTGCCAGCAGTGGGACAGGGGGTTATGACACTGAA. Translation gives CASSGTGGYDTE. The CDR3 reads in full as CASSGTGGYDTEAFF. The V and J genes are TRBV6-1 and TRBJ1-1; 10 positions match TRBD1. The DNA ends 3 residues before the CDR3 does, and the rest of the CDR3 is filled in from the germline J gene. CDR3 length: 15 amino acids. Germline loops: CDR1 MNHNS, CDR2 SASEGT. The ends lost 4 bases at V and 3 bases at J; junction bases unmatched: 5.

Worth noting for this clone: The read ends 3 residues early relative to the CDR3; the germline J gene fills the gap. This sequence joins TRBV7-9 and TRBJ2-5; TRBD1 matches at 8 bases. Germline values: CDR1 SEHNR, CDR2 FQNEAQ (reference sequence). This CDR3 region has 15 residues. J lost 4 bases, V lost 5 bases, and 9 bases had no gene match. The CDR3 DNA, read in part, is TGTGCCAGCAGCCCGCTAGGACAGGGTCGAGAGACC. Amino acids: CASSPLGQGRET. The CDR3 in its entirety is CASSPLGQGRETQYF.

A remark on this clone: The DNA ends 3 residues before the CDR3 does, and the rest of the CDR3 is filled in from the germline J gene. This chain joins TRBV28 and TRBJ1-6; 7 bases line up with TRBD1. CDR1 MDHEN and CDR2 SYDVKM come from the germline V gene. The junction had 5 bases not matched to a gene; V was cut back by 6 bases and J by 0 bases. The CDR3 extends over 16 amino acids. The chain's CDR3 is CASSQTGSSYNSPLHF. The sequenced CDR3 bases are TGTGCCAGCAGCCAGACAGGGAGCTCCTATAATTCACCC.

Comment on this clone: The read comes to an end 3 residues before the CDR3 does, leaving the germline J gene to fill in the end. The chain has TRBV19 and TRBJ2-1; TRBD2 matches 7 bases. CDR3 length: 15 amino acids. Germline V gene data show CDR1 as LNHDA and CDR2 as SQIVND (reference sequence). The J segment lost 4 bases and the V segment lost 6 bases, leaving 9 bases of the junction unmatched. The CDR3 here is CASRPRDYDYNEQFF. Incomplete CDR3 DNA: TGTGCCAGTAGGCCCCGGGACTACGATTACAATGAG.

By frequency, this clone is medium-sized. Read data end 3 residues before the CDR3 end; the end is taken from the germline J gene. This chain joins TRBV7-8 and TRBJ1-5; 8 bases map to TRBD1. This CDR3 is built from 16 residues. With 4 bases clipped from V and 4 bases from J, the junction kept 9 bases outside the gene matches. The germline gives CDR1 SGHVS, CDR2 FQNEAQ. This CDR3 is CASSSEGQGLNQPQHF. CDR3 DNA, as far as it was read: TGTGCCAGCAGCTCAGAAGGACAGGGTTTAAATCAGCCC.

As concerns this clone: The CDR3 extends 3 residues past the end of the read, so its final part is completed from the germline J gene. V usage is TRBV28 and J usage is TRBJ1-1, with 7 bases fitting TRBD1. Germline-derived CDR1 and CDR2 are MDHEN and SYDVKM. The CDR3 runs to 16 residues. After removal of 2 bases from V and 5 bases from J, the junction contained 11 bases not matched to a gene. The sequenced part of the CDR3 DNA is TGTGCCAGCAGTTTAAAACAGACAGGGCGTCGAACTGAA. It translates to CASSLKQTGRRTE. The whole CDR3 reads CASSLKQTGRRTEAFF. The complete variable domain, with remaining parts taken from reference TRBV28 and TRBJ1-1, reads DVKVTQSSRYLVKRTGEKVFLECVQDMDHENMFWYRQDPGLGLRLIYFSYDVKMKEKGDIPEGYSVSREKKERFSLILESASTNQTSMYLCASSLKQTGRRTEAFFGQGTRLTVV.

A remark on this clone: Germline is not matched at one junction end, which may reflect a read error. From the germline J gene comes the end of the CDR3, since the read stops 3 residues before it. J is TRBJ2-7 and V is TRBV28; the D is unclear. The CDR3 runs 13 residues. Germline-derived CDR1 and CDR2 are MDHEN and SYDVKM. CDR3 DNA, as far as it was read: TGTGCCAGCAGTTTTGAGGTCTCCCACGAG. Translated, it gives CASSFEVSHE. In full, the CDR3 is CASSFEVSHEQYF.

The CDR3 is CASRPRTSGDTDTQYF. Partial CDR3 DNA: TGTGCCAGCAGGCCACGGACTAGCGGGGACACAGATACG. This sequence joins TRBV6-2 or TRBV6-3 and TRBJ2-3, with 12 bases matching TRBD2. The read comes to an end 3 residues before the CDR3 does, leaving the germline J gene to fill in the end. Germline assignment: CDR1 MNHEY and CDR2 SVGEGT. CDR3 length: 16 residues. J was trimmed by 2 bases and V by 6 bases; bases with no gene match: 6.

Comment on this clone: The CDR3 goes on 3 residues after the read ends, and that part is filled in from the germline J gene. This chain uses TRBV2 with TRBJ2-5, with D maybe TRBD2 (5 bases). The CDR3 contains 13 residues. Germline V lookup: CDR1 SNHLY, CDR2 FYNNEI. V lost 3 bases to trimming and J lost 4 bases, with 9 bases between them. CDR3 protein: CASSDRAGETQYF. The covered CDR3 bases are TGTGCCAGCAGTGACCGGGCGGGAGAGACC.

Points on this clone: The CDR3 end is not reached by the read, which stops 3 residues before it; the germline J gene fills it in. The chain has TRBV7-9 and TRBJ2-2, with 8 bases identical to TRBD1. Germline V gives CDR1 SEHNR, CDR2 FQNEAQ (reference sequence). The CDR3 extends over 15 amino acids. The V gene end was trimmed by 7 bases and the J gene end by 8 bases; junction bases not matched to a gene: 12. The CDR3 loop is CASIKAGGVGGELFF. The sequenced part of the CDR3 DNA is TGTGCCAGCATCAAGGCAGGGGGCGTTGGAGGGGAG.